The 31 T cell receptor beta chains presented below share a single source sample, sequenced in a study of persistence of HIV-infected CD4 T cells. These receptors have no known antigen. The immunoSEQ assay was version 4, run in survey mode. Produced via immunoSEQ multiplex PCR; TCRdb's table is partial and in-frame only. This sample carries tens of thousands of clones, over 70% of them seen once, and the ten largest clones take less than 3%. Stimulation used approximately 9.1 ug/mL lysate from CMV-infected fibroblasts. CD40L/CD69 double-negative CD45RO-high memory CD4+ T cells were collected. Source: CD4+ T cells sorted from PBMCs after 18-hour stimulation, taken from a patient who received antiretroviral therapy. The receptors stem from an adult man with HIV who was CMV-seropositive.

In this sample, this clone turned up a few times. The rearrangement uses TRBV19 and TRBJ2-1, with D uncertain. Germline CDR1 LNHDA, CDR2 SQIVND (reference sequence). V gave up 4 bases and J gave up 10 bases, with 14 bases separating them. The CDR3 length is 13 residues. The CDR3 sequence is CASSRGPATEQFF. CDR3 DNA sequence: TGTGCCAGTAGTAGAGGACCAGCGACGGAGCAGTTCTTC.

The gene calls are TRBV4-3 and TRBJ1-4; D gene uncertain. Deletions cut 3 bases from V and 0 bases from J, with 8 bases between. The length of the CDR3 is 15 residues. Germline CDR1 reads LGHNA; CDR2 reads YSLEER. The CDR3 coding sequence is TGCGCCAGCAGCCATTCCCTATCAACTAATGAAAAACTGTTTTTT. Translating gives CASSHSLSTNEKLFF.

This clone was counted only a few times. The chain employs TRBV5-6 and TRBJ1-2; D unresolved. The germline V gene encodes CDR1 SGHDT and CDR2 YYEEEE. This CDR3 contains 14 residues. The V end lost 0 bases, the J end lost 8 bases, and 14 bases lay between the germline ends. The CDR3 spells CASSLEIRSTGYTF. The CDR3 DNA sequence: TGTGCCAGCAGCTTGGAGATACGATCTACCGGCTACACCTTC.

The rearrangement joins TRBV27 to TRBJ1-5; weak D call: TRBD1 (5 bases). The V end lost 6 bases, the J end lost 2 bases, and 8 bases lay between the germline ends. Germline CDR1 reads MNHEY; CDR2 reads SMNVEV (reference sequence). The CDR3 has 13 residues. CDR3 loop: CASRGGRNQPQHF. CDR3 in DNA: TGTGCCAGCAGGGGGGGTCGCAATCAGCCCCAGCATTTT.

The CDR3 region has the DNA TGTGCCAGCTCACCTAGAATGACACAGGGAGGAGGCTACAATGAGCAGTTCTTC. Translating gives CASSPRMTQGGGYNEQFF. This rearrangement joins TRBV18 to TRBJ2-1; the D call may be TRBD1 or TRBD2 (6 bases each). The V and J ends lost 3 bases and 3 bases respectively, with 21 bases between them. From germline, CDR1 is KGHSH and CDR2 LQKENI. This CDR3 has 18 amino acids.

The genes are TRBV19 and TRBJ2-2, with TRBD1 matching over 8 bases. CDR3 length equals 16 residues. CDR1 is LNHDA, CDR2 SQIVND, per germline (reference sequence). The ends lost 6 bases at V and 1 base at J; junction bases unmatched: 7. The CDR3 coding sequence is TGTGCCAGTAGCAGGGGGCGAGCGGAGAACACCGGGGAGCTGTTTTTT. Translating it yields CASSRGRAENTGELFF.

The chain has TRBV15 and TRBJ1-2, with D possibly TRBD1 on 6 matching bases. V gave up 0 bases and J gave up 4 bases, with 12 bases separating them. CDR3 length: 15 amino acids. Germline CDR1 is LNHNV and CDR2 is YYDKDF (reference sequence). CDR3 bases: TGTGCCACCAGCAGAGATTTAGGACAGATCTATGGCTACACCTTC. Translated: CATSRDLGQIYGYTF.

This chain links TRBV5-6 with TRBJ1-2; a weak D match, TRBD1 (5 bases). Germline V gives CDR1 SGHDT, CDR2 YYEEEE. This CDR3 comprises 13 residues. V lost 4 bases and J 2 bases, leaving 9 bases between the germline ends. In DNA, the CDR3 is TGTGCCAGCAGCCCCGGGGGGAACTATGGCTACACCTTC. Translation gives CASSPGGNYGYTF.

The chain recombines TRBV2 with TRBJ1-1; 8 positions agree with TRBD1. Germline V CDR1 and CDR2: SNHLY, FYNNEI. CDR3 length: 17 amino acids. J gave up 5 bases and V 4 bases, and 15 bases lay outside the gene matches. The CDR3 reads CASSGGQGRSRATEAFF. In DNA, the CDR3 is TGTGCCAGCAGTGGTGGACAGGGAAGGAGTAGGGCGACTGAAGCTTTCTTT.

J is TRBJ1-5 and V is TRBV19, with D possibly matching TRBD1 (5 bases). This CDR3 has 17 residues. The V and J ends lost 2 bases and 0 bases respectively, with 14 bases between them. CDR1 and CDR2 from the germline V gene are LNHDA and SQIVND (reference sequence). CDR3 in amino acids: CASSISTAVYSNQPQHF. The CDR3 nucleotides are TGTGCCAGTAGTATATCGACAGCCGTCTATAGCAATCAGCCCCAGCATTTT.

The chain couples TRBV9 to TRBJ1-2; TRBD1 matches at 9 bases. CDR1 is SGDLS and CDR2 is YYNGEE in the germline V gene. Germline trimming cut 3 bases from V and 0 bases from J; bases unmatched to any gene: 0. The length of the CDR3 is 14 residues. CDR3: CASSGTGANYGYTF. DNA of the CDR3: TGTGCCAGCAGCGGGACAGGGGCTAACTATGGCTACACCTTC.

The chain recombines TRBV7-2 with TRBJ2-7; TRBD1 matches 7 bases. CDR3 size: 14 residues. The germline V gene has CDR1 SGHTA and CDR2 FQGNSA. The trim removed 5 bases at V and 7 bases at J, leaving 11 bases unmatched. The CDR3 loop reads CASSGQARYVEQYF. The CDR3 coding sequence is TGTGCCAGCAGCGGACAGGCCCGATATGTGGAGCAGTACTTC.

J is TRBJ1-1 and V is TRBV5-5; perhaps TRBD1 as D (5 bases). Germline CDR1 is SGHKS and CDR2 is YYEKEE (reference sequence). V lost 4 bases and J 5 bases, leaving 15 bases between the germline ends. The CDR3 runs 14 residues. The CDR3 DNA follows: TGTGCCAGCAGCGCGGGACCTTGGACAACTGAAGCTTTCTTT. Protein sequence: CASSAGPWTTEAFF. Filled out from reference TRBV5-5 and TRBJ1-1, the complete variable domain reads DAGVTQSPTHLIKTRGQQVTLRCSPISGHKSVSWYQQVLGQGPQFIFQYYEKEERGRGNFPDRFSARQFPNYSSELNVNALLLGDSALYLCASSAGPWTTEAFFGQGTRLTVV.

This chain links TRBV12-3 or TRBV12-4 with TRBJ2-5; D remains unclear. The CDR3 is made up of 12 amino acids. V dropped 0 bases and J dropped 6 bases, with 5 bases sitting between them. CDR3 bases: TGTGCCAGCAGTTTAGCGCGCCAGACCCAGTACTTC. Translation: CASSLARQTQYF.

The chain is built from TRBV4-1 and TRBJ2-2, with 8 bases identical to TRBD2. The ends lost 4 bases at V and 4 bases at J; junction bases unmatched: 11. Looked up from germline, CDR1 is MGHRA and CDR2 is YSYEKL. The CDR3 contains 17 residues. CDR3 in amino acids: CASSPLGAGVTTGELFF. Here the CDR3 DNA reads TGCGCCAGCAGCCCTCTGGGAGCGGGGGTTACCACCGGGGAGCTGTTTTTT.

The chain uses TRBV7-3 and TRBJ2-2; a possible D gene is TRBD1 (7 bases). CDR3 length: 14 amino acids. The germline V gene encodes CDR1 SGHTA and CDR2 FQGTGA. V dropped 6 bases and J dropped 2 bases, with 10 bases sitting between them. CDR3 amino acids: CASRRDRNTGELFF. CDR3 DNA: TGTGCCAGCAGGCGGGACAGAAACACCGGGGAGCTGTTTTTT.

This chain links TRBV18 with TRBJ1-1, with TRBD1 as a possible D gene (5 bases). This CDR3 comprises 14 residues. The V gene lost 0 bases and the J gene lost 8 bases, with 13 bases spanning the gap. Germline CDR1 is KGHSH and CDR2 is LQKENI. CDR3 loop: CASSPPITQGEAFF. CDR3 in DNA: TGTGCCAGCTCACCACCGATTACCCAGGGAGAAGCTTTCTTT.

This sequence joins TRBV7-2 and TRBJ2-7; D unclear. The CDR3 runs to 13 residues. Trimming pared 3 bases from V and 2 bases from J, leaving 8 bases between. Germline V gives CDR1 SGHTA, CDR2 FQGNSA. The CDR3 DNA sequence: TGTGCCAGCAGCTTCGGTACCCCCTACGAGCAGTACTTC. Amino acid sequence: CASSFGTPYEQYF. Variable domain in full (rest from reference TRBV7-2 and TRBJ2-7): GAGVSQSPSNKVTEKGKDVELRCDPISGHTALYWYRQSLGQGLEFLIYFQGNSAPDKSGLPSDRFSAERTGGSVSTLTIQRTQQEDSAVYLCASSFGTPYEQYFGPGTRLTVT.

This chain uses TRBV30 with TRBJ1-2; TRBD1 aligns across 10 bases. Trimming at V came to 6 bases and at J to 6 bases, leaving 13 bases not matched to a gene. The germline gives CDR1 GTSNPN, CDR2 SVGIG (reference sequence). The CDR3 is 15 amino acids. CDR3: CACALPGQGSNGYTF. In DNA form, the CDR3 reads TGTGCCTGCGCTTTACCGGGACAGGGGTCCAATGGCTACACCTTC.

The table lists this clone with a count of one. V usage is TRBV19 and J usage is TRBJ1-4; 7 bases fit TRBD1. Germline trimming cut 5 bases from V and 2 bases from J; bases unmatched to any gene: 14. The CDR3 is made up of 18 amino acids. Looked up from germline, CDR1 is LNHDA and CDR2 is SQIVND (reference sequence). CDR3 nucleotide sequence: TGTGCCAGTAGTCCCCGACAGGGAACCACTGTCACTAATGAAAAACTGTTTTTT. It yields the protein CASSPRQGTTVTNEKLFF.

The chain links TRBV7-9 to TRBJ2-5; possibly TRBD2 for D (5 bases). The germline V gene has CDR1 SEHNR and CDR2 FQNEAQ (reference sequence). V was trimmed by 2 bases and J by 1 base, leaving 8 bases between them. The CDR3 totals 14 residues. The CDR3 DNA reads TGTGCCAGCAGCTTAACTAGTTTCCAAGAGACCCAGTACTTC. As protein: CASSLTSFQETQYF.

This chain connects TRBV3-1 (or the pseudogene TRBV3-2) to TRBJ2-1; 7 bases map to TRBD1. V was clipped by 4 bases and J by 4 bases; unmatched bases: 7. The germline CDR1 and CDR2 sequences are LGHDT and YNNKEL (reference sequence). There are 15 residues in the CDR3. The CDR3 region has the DNA TGTGCCAGCAGCCCCCCGGGACAGATATACAATGAGCAGTTCTTC. It codes for CASSPPGQIYNEQFF.

The V call is TRBV7-2, the J call TRBJ2-1; D call uncertain. Germline CDR1 is SGHTA and CDR2 is FQGNSA. The V gene lost 2 bases and the J gene lost 6 bases, with 8 bases spanning the gap. The CDR3 sequence is 13 residues long. CDR3 in DNA: TGTGCCAGCAGCTTAACCTACCGCAATGAGCAGTTCTTC. Protein product: CASSLTYRNEQFF.

The table lists this clone with a few counts. This chain connects TRBV6-5 to TRBJ1-6, with D tentatively TRBD1 (6 bases). This CDR3 comprises 15 residues. The germline V and J ends were trimmed by 6 bases and 6 bases, with 15 bases remaining between them. Germline CDR1 reads MNHEY; CDR2 reads SVGAGI. The CDR3 DNA sequence: TGTGCCAGCAGCATCCTGGGGGCGACTAATTCACCCCTCCACTTT. This sequence encodes CASSILGATNSPLHF.

The chain is built from TRBV27 and TRBJ1-6; 7 bases agree with TRBD1. The CDR3 loop spans 14 amino acids. V was clipped by 4 bases and J by 10 bases; unmatched bases: 7. Germline-derived CDR1 and CDR2 are MNHEY and SMNVEV (reference sequence). CDR3 DNA: TGTGCCAGCAGTTGGGACAGCTCGGGGTCACCCCTCCACTTT. This encodes CASSWDSSGSPLHF.

J is TRBJ1-1 and V is TRBV6-5; maybe TRBD1 (6 bases). The CDR3 consists of 13 residues. Trimming pared 7 bases from V and 5 bases from J, leaving 14 bases between. Germline assignment: CDR1 MNHEY and CDR2 SVGAGI. The CDR3 DNA reads as TGTGCCAGCACCCGGGGGGGGCTAACTGAAGCTTTCTTT. Encoded protein: CASTRGGLTEAFF.

This clone was observed a few times. The chain employs TRBV27 and TRBJ1-2; a possible D gene is TRBD1 (5 bases). The CDR3 covers 16 residues. V was pared by 1 base and J by 4 bases, with 16 bases between. CDR1 and CDR2 from the germline V gene are MNHEY and SMNVEV (reference sequence). The CDR3 region is CASSLYAQGRSYGYTF. The CDR3, as DNA: TGTGCCAGCAGTTTATACGCGCAGGGAAGAAGCTATGGCTACACCTTC.

V and J are TRBV6-2 or TRBV6-3 and TRBJ1-2; the match to TRBD1 covers 8 bases. Per the germline V gene, CDR1 is MNHEY and CDR2 is SVGEGT. Trimming removed 5 bases from V and 5 bases from J; junction bases left unmatched: 4. This CDR3 is built from 13 residues. Here the CDR3 reads CASSPGGWYGYTF. The CDR3 coding sequence is TGTGCCAGCAGTCCAGGGGGCTGGTATGGCTACACCTTC.

This clone was seen just once. V and J are TRBV5-1 and TRBJ2-2; the match to TRBD1 covers 7 bases. V was pared by 6 bases and J by 1 base, with 6 bases of the junction left unmatched. CDR3 length: 15 residues. Per the germline V gene, CDR1 is SGHRS and CDR2 is YFSETQ. CDR3 bases: TGCGCCAGCAAAACGGGACAGATGAACACCGGGGAGCTGTTTTTT. It encodes CASKTGQMNTGELFF.

CDR3 DNA sequence: TGCAGTGCTAGTGATTGGGGGGCGAGGGTTGGCACTGAAGCTTTCTTT. It codes for CSASDWGARVGTEAFF. The chain has TRBV20-1 and TRBJ1-1, with D tentatively TRBD1 (6 bases). Trimming shortened V by 3 bases and J by 4 bases, and 21 bases separated the two germline ends. The CDR3 length is 16 residues. The germline V gene has CDR1 DFQATT and CDR2 SNEGSKA (reference sequence).

The chain links TRBV27 to TRBJ1-4; D gene ambiguous. V was clipped by 6 bases and J by 0 bases, with 11 bases between them. Germline V CDR1 and CDR2: MNHEY, SMNVEV (reference sequence). There are 15 residues in the CDR3. The CDR3 DNA reads TGTGCCAGCAGCAGGAACGGTGCAACTAATGAAAAACTGTTTTTT. Translation gives CASSRNGATNEKLFF.